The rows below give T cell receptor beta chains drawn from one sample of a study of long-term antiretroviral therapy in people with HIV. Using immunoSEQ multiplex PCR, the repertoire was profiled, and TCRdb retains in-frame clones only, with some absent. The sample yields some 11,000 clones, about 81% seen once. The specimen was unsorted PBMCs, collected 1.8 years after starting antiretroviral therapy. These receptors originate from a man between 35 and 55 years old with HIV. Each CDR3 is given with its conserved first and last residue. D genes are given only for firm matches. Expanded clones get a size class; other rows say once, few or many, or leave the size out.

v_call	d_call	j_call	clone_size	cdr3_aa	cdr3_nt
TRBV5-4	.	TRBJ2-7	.	CASSFGTSYEQYF	TGTGCCAGCAGCTTTGGGACTTCCTACGAGCAGTACTTC
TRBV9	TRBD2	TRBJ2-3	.	CASGLAGSDTQYF	TGTGCCAGCGGACTAGCGGGTTCAGATACGCAGTATTTT
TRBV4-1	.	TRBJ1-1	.	CASSQEGGGMVNTEAFF	TGCGCCAGCAGCCAAGAAGGGGGGGGTATGGTGAACACTGAAGCTTTCTTT
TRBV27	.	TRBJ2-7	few	CASSYRSARYEQYF	TGTGCCAGCAGCTACCGTAGCGCCCGCTACGAGCAGTACTTC
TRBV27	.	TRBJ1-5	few	CASSLRLRGGQPQHF	TGTGCCAGCAGCCTCCGTTTGAGGGGAGGCCAGCCCCAGCATTTT
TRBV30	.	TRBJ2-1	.	CAWSASLAAEQFF	TGTGCCTGGAGTGCTTCCTTAGCGGCAGAGCAGTTCTTC
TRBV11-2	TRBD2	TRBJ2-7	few	CASSDGLAGNSYEQYF	TGTGCCAGCAGCGACGGACTAGCGGGAAACTCCTACGAGCAGTACTTC
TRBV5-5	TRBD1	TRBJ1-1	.	CASSRTGGFGNTEAFF	TGTGCCAGCAGCCGGACAGGGGGTTTCGGGAACACTGAAGCTTTCTTT
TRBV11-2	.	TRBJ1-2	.	CASTHPDRPYYGYTF	TGTGCCAGCACCCACCCCGACAGGCCCTACTATGGCTACACCTTC
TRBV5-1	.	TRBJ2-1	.	CASSKETSVDNEQFF	TGCGCCAGCAGCAAGGAGACTAGTGTAGACAATGAGCAGTTCTTC
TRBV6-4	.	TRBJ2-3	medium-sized	CASSEFSGVADTQYF	TGTGCCAGCAGTGAGTTTAGCGGAGTGGCAGATACGCAGTATTTT
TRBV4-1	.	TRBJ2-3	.	CASSYLGTSTDTQYF	TGCGCCAGCAGCTACCTGGGGACAAGCACAGATACGCAGTATTTT
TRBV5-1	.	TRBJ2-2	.	CASSLGNRGSTGELFF	TGCGCCAGCAGCTTGGGGAACCGCGGGTCCACCGGGGAGCTGTTTTTT
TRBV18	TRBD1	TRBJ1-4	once	CASSLQGSYNEKLFF	TGTGCCAGCTCACTACAGGGGTCTTATAATGAAAAACTGTTTTTT
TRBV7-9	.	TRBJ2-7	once	CASGPDLYEQYF	TGTGCCAGCGGGCCGGACCTCTACGAGCAGTACTTC
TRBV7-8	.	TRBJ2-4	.	CASSYLGRGQGVAKNIQYF	TGTGCCAGCAGCTATCTCGGGCGGGGACAAGGGGTAGCCAAAAACATTCAGTACTTC
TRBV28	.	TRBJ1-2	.	CASSPHDRINYGYTF	TGTGCCAGCAGTCCTCATGACAGGATTAACTATGGCTACACCTTC
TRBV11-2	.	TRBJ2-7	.	CASRAPGEVYEQYF	TGTGCCAGCAGAGCCCCGGGAGAAGTCTACGAGCAGTACTTC
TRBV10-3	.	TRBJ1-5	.	CAISESIGQGNQPQHF	TGTGCCATCAGTGAGTCGATCGGGCAGGGCAATCAGCCCCAGCATTTT
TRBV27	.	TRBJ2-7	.	CASSNLLTYEQYF	TGTGCCAGCAGTAACCTACTCACCTACGAGCAGTACTTC
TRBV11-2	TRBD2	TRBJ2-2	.	CASSLYSGMSGELFF	TGTGCCAGCAGCTTATATAGCGGGATGTCTGGGGAGCTGTTTTTT
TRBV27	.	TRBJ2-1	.	CASSSPRAEQFF	TGTGCCAGCAGTTCCCCACGAGCAGAGCAGTTCTTC
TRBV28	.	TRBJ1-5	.	CASSLSLRGEQPQHF	TGTGCCAGCAGTTTAAGCCTCAGGGGCGAACAGCCCCAGCATTTT
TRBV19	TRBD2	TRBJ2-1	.	CASSFGLAHNEQFF	TGTGCCAGTAGTTTCGGACTAGCCCACAATGAGCAGTTCTTC
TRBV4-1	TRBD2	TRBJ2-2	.	CASSQERTSTGELFF	TGCGCCAGCAGCCAAGAGAGGACTAGCACCGGGGAGCTGTTTTTT
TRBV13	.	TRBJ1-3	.	CASSLVAGVGNTIYF	TGTGCCAGCAGCTTAGTGGCAGGGGTTGGAAACACCATATATTTT
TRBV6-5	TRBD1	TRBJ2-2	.	CASGVDRGYTGELFF	TGTGCCAGCGGGGTGGACAGGGGTTACACCGGGGAGCTGTTTTTT
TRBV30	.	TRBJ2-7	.	CAWSVGQYEQYF	TGTGCCTGGAGTGTGGGTCAGTACGAGCAGTACTTC
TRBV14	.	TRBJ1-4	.	CASSSFRATNEKLFF	TGTGCCAGCAGCTCCTTTCGTGCAACTAATGAAAAACTGTTTTTT
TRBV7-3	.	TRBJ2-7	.	CASSSQTGSVEQYF	TGTGCCAGCAGCTCACAGACGGGCTCTGTGGAGCAGTACTTC
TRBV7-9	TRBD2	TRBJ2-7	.	CASSFPTGGGDYEQYF	TGTGCCAGCAGCTTCCCCACGGGGGGAGGGGACTACGAGCAGTACTTC
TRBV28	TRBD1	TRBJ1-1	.	CASSQKDRAEAFF	TGTGCCAGCAGCCAAAAAGACAGGGCTGAAGCTTTCTTT
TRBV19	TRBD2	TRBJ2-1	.	CASGTSGNNEQFF	TGTGCCAGCGGGACTAGCGGGAACAATGAGCAGTTCTTC
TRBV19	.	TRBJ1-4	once	CASSILLRQLDFNEKLFF	TGTGCCAGTAGTATATTACTACGCCAATTGGATTTTAATGAAAAACTGTTTTTT
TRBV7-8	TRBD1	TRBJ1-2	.	CASSLANRDRDYGYTF	TGTGCCAGCAGCTTAGCAAACCGGGACAGGGACTATGGCTACACCTTC
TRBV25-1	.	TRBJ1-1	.	CASSGQIEAFF	TGTGCCAGCAGTGGACAAATTGAGGCTTTCTTT
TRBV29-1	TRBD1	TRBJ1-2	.	CSVGSSTGAYGYTF	TGCAGCGTGGGGAGTTCGACAGGGGCTTATGGCTACACCTTC